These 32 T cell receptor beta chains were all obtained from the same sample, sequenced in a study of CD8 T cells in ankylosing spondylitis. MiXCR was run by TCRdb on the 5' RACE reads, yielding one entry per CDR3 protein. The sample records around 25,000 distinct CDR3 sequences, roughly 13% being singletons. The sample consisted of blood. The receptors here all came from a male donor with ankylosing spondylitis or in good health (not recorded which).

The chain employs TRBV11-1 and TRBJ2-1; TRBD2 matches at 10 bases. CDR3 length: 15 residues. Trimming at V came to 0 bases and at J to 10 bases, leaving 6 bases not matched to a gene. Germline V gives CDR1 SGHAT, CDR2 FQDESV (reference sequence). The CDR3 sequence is CASSLAEGLATEQFF. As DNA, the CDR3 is TGTGCCAGCAGCTTAGCGGAGGGACTAGCGACCGAGCAGTTCTTC.

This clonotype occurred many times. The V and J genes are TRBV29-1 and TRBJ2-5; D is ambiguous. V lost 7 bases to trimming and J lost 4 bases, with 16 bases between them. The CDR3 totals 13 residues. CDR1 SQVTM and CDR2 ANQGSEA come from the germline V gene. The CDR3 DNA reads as TGCAGCGCCACGACCTCCCTGTCAGAGACCCAGTACTTC. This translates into CSATTSLSETQYF.

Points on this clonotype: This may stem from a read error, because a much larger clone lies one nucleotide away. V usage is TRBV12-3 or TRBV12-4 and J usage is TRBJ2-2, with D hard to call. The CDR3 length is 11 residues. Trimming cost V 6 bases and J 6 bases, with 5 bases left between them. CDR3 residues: CASRSPGELFF. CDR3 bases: TGTGCCAGCAGGAGCCCCGGGGAGCTGTTTTTT.

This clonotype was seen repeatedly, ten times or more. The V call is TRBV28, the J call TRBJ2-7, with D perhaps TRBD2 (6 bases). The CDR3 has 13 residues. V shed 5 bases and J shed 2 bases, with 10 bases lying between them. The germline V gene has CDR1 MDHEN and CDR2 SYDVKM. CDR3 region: CASSGGAPYEQYF. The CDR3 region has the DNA TGTGCCAGCAGTGGAGGGGCTCCCTACGAGCAGTACTTC.

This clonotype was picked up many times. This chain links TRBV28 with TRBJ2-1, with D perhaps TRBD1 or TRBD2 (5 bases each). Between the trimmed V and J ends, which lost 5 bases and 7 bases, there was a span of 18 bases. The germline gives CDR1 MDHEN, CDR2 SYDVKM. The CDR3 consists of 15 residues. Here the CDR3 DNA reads TGTGCCAGCAGTAGGCCAGGGTGGGGCGGGAATGAGCAGTTCTTC. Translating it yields CASSRPGWGGNEQFF.

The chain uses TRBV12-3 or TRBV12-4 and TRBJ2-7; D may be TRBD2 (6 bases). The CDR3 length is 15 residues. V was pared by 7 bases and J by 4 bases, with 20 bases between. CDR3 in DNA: TGTGCCAGCATAGGGTTGGGGACGGGGGATTACGAGCAGTACTTC. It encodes CASIGLGTGDYEQYF.

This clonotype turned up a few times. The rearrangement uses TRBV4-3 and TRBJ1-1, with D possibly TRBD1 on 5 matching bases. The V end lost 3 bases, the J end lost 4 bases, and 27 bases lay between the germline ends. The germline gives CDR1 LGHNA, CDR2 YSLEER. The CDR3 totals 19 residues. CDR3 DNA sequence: TGCGCCAGCAGCCACTCCGGACCCGGGGGTATGGGGAGAGGCACTGAAGCTTTCTTT. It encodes CASSHSGPGGMGRGTEAFF.

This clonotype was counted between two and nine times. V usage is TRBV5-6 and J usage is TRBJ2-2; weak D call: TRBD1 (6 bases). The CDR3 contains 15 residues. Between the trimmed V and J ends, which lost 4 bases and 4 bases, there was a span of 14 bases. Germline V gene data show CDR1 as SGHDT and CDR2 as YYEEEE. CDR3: CASSPTGRSTGELFF. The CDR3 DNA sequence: TGTGCCAGCAGCCCCACAGGGCGAAGCACCGGGGAGCTGTTTTTT.

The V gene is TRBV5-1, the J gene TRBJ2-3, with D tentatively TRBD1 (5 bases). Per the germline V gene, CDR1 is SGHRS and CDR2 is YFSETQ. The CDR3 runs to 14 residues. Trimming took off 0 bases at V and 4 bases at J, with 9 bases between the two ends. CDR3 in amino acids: CASSLVPGPDTQYF. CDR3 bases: TGCGCCAGCAGCTTGGTGCCAGGGCCAGATACGCAGTATTTT.

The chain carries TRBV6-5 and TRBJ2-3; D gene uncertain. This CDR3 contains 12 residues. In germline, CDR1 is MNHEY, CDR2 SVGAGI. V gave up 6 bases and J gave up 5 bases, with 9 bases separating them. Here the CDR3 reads CASSTYGDTQYF. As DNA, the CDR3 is TGTGCCAGCAGCACGTATGGAGATACGCAGTATTTT.

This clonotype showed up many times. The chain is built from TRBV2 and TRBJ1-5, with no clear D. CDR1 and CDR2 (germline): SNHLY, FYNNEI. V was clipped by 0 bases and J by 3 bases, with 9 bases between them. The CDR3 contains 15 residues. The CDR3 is CASSEAPGNNQPQHF. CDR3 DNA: TGTGCCAGCAGTGAAGCACCTGGGAACAATCAGCCCCAGCATTTT.

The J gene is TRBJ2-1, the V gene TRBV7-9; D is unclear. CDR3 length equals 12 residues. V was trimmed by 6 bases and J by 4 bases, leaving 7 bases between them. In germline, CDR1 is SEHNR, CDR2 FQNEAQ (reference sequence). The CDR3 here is CASRLGYNEQFF. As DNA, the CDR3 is TGTGCCAGCAGACTGGGTTACAATGAGCAGTTCTTC.

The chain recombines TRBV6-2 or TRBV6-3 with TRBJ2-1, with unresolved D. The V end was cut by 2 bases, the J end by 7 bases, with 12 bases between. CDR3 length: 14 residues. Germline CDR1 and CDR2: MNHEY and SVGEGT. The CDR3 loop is CASSYGPLLNEQFF. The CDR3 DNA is TGTGCCAGCAGTTACGGGCCCCTGTTGAATGAGCAGTTCTTC.

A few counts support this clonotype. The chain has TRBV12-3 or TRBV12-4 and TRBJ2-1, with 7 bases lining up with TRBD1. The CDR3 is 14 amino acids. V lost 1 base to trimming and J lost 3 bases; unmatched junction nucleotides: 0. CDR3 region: CASSLGDSYNEQFF. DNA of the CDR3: TGTGCCAGCAGTTTAGGGGACAGCTACAATGAGCAGTTCTTC.

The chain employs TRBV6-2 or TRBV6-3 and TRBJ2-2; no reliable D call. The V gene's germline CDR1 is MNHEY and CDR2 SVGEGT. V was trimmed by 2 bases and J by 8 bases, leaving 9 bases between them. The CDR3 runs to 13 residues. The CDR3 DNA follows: TGTGCCAGCAGTTACGCCAGGACGGGGGAGCTGTTTTTT. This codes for CASSYARTGELFF.

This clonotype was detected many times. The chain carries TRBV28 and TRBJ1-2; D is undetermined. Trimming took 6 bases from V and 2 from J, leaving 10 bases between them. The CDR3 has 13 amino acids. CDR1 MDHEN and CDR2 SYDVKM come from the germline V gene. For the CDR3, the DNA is TGTGCCAGCAGACCAATAGGAAACTATGGCTACACCTTC. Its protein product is CASRPIGNYGYTF.

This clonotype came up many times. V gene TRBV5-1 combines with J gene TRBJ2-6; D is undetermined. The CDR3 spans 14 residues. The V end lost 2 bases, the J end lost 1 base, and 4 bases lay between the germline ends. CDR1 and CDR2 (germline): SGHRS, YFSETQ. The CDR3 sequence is CASSLGSGANVLTF. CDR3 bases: TGCGCCAGCAGCTTAGGGTCTGGGGCCAACGTCCTGACTTTC.

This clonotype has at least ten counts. In DNA, the CDR3 is TGTGCCAGCAGCTCTCAAATGTCGGCTAATGAAAAACTGTTTTTT. It yields the protein CASSSQMSANEKLFF. V gene TRBV7-9 combines with J gene TRBJ1-4; no definite D call. V was trimmed by 4 bases and J by 3 bases, leaving 12 bases between them. The CDR3 extends over 15 amino acids. The germline V gene encodes CDR1 SEHNR and CDR2 FQNEAQ (reference sequence).

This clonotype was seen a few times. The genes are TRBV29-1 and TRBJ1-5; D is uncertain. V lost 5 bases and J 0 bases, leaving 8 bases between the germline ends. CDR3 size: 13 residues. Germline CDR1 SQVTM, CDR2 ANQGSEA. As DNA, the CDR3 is TGCAGCGTTTGTATTGATAGCAATCAGCCCCAGCATTTT. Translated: CSVCIDSNQPQHF.

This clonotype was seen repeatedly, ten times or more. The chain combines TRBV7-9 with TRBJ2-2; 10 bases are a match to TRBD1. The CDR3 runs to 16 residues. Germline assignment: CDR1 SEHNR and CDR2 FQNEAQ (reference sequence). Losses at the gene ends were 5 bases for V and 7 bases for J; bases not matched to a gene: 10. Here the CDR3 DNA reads TGTGCCAGCAGCCAACCTCGGACAGGGGGAGTCGGGGAGCTGTTTTTT. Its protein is CASSQPRTGGVGELFF.

In nucleotides, the CDR3 is TGCGCCAGCAGCTTGGGGGGACCGATTTACGAGCAGTACGTC. Translated: CASSLGGPIYEQYV. This rearrangement joins TRBV5-1 to TRBJ2-7; D is tentatively TRBD1 or TRBD2 (5 bases each). This CDR3 has 14 residues. Germline V lookup: CDR1 SGHRS, CDR2 YFSETQ. V was pared by 0 bases and J by 4 bases, with 11 bases between.

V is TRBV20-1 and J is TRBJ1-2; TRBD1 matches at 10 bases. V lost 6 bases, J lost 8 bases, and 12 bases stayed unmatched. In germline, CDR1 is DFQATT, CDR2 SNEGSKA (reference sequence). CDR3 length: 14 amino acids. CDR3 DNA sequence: TGCAGTGCGGACAGGGGGGATGGCCAGTGGGGCTACACCTTC. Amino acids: CSADRGDGQWGYTF.

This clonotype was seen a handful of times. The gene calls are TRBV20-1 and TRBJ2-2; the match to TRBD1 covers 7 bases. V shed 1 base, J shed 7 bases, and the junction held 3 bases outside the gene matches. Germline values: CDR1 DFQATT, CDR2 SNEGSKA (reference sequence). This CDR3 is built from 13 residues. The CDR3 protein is CSARGWDSGELFF. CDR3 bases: TGCAGTGCTAGAGGCTGGGACAGCGGGGAGCTGTTTTTT.

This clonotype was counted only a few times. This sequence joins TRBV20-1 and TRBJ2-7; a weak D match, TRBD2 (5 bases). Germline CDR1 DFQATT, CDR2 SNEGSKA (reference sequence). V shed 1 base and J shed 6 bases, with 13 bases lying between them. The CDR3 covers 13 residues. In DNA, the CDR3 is TGCAGTGCTAGAGTTGGAGGTATCGGCGAGCAGTACTTC. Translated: CSARVGGIGEQYF.

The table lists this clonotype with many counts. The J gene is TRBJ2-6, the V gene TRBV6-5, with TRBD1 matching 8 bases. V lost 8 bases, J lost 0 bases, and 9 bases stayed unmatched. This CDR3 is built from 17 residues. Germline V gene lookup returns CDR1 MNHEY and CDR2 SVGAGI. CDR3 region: CASSRGQEYSGANVLTF. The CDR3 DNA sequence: TGTGCCAGCTCTCGGGGACAGGAGTACTCTGGGGCCAACGTCCTGACTTTC.

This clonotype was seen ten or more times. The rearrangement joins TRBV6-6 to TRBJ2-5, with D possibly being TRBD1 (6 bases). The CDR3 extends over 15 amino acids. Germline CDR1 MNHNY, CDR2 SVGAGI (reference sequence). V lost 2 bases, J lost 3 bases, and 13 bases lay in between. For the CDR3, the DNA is TGTGCCAGCAGTTACGGGTCAGGGGCGAAAGAGACCCAGTACTTC. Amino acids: CASSYGSGAKETQYF.

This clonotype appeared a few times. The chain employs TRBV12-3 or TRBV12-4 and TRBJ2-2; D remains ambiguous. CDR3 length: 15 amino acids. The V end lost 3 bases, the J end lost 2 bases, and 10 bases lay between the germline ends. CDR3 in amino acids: CASSLVEVNTGELFF. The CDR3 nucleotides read TGTGCCAGCAGTTTGGTAGAAGTCAACACCGGGGAGCTGTTTTTT.

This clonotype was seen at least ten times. This CDR3 reads CASSQLNTGELFF. The CDR3, as DNA: TGTGCCAGCAGCCAATTAAACACCGGGGAGCTGTTTTTT. The rearrangement joins TRBV14 to TRBJ2-2; D is ambiguous. Germline CDR1 is SGHDN and CDR2 is FVKESK. The V and J ends lost 2 bases and 2 bases respectively, with 3 bases between them. This CDR3 comprises 13 residues.

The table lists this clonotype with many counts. Here the CDR3 DNA reads TGCAGTGCTAGAGGTACCACCTTGAACACTGAAGCTTTCTTT. Residues: CSARGTTLNTEAFF. The gene calls are TRBV20-1 and TRBJ1-1; D is uncertain. This CDR3 is 14 amino acids long. Germline CDR1 reads DFQATT; CDR2 reads SNEGSKA (reference sequence). V was shortened by 1 base and J by 0 bases, with 9 bases between the two germline ends.

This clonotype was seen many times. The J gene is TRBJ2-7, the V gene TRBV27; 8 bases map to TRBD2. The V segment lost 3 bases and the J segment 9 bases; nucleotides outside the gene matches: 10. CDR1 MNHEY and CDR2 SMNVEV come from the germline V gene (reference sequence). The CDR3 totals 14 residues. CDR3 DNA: TGTGCCAGCAGTTTTCGGGAGGGCCTGGGGGGGCAGTACTTC. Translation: CASSFREGLGGQYF.

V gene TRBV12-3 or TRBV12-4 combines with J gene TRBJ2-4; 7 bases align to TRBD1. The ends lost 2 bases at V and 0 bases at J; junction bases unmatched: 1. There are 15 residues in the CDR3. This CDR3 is CASSLRGLAKNIQYF. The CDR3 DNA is TGTGCCAGCAGTTTAAGGGGGCTAGCCAAAAACATTCAGTACTTC.

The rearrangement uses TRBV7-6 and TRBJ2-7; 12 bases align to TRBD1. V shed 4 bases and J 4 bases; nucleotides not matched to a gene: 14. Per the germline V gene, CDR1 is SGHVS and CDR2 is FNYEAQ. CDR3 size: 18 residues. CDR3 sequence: CASSSVPGQGAGGYEQYF. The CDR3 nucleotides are TGTGCCAGCAGCTCTGTCCCGGGACAGGGGGCTGGGGGTTACGAGCAGTACTTC.